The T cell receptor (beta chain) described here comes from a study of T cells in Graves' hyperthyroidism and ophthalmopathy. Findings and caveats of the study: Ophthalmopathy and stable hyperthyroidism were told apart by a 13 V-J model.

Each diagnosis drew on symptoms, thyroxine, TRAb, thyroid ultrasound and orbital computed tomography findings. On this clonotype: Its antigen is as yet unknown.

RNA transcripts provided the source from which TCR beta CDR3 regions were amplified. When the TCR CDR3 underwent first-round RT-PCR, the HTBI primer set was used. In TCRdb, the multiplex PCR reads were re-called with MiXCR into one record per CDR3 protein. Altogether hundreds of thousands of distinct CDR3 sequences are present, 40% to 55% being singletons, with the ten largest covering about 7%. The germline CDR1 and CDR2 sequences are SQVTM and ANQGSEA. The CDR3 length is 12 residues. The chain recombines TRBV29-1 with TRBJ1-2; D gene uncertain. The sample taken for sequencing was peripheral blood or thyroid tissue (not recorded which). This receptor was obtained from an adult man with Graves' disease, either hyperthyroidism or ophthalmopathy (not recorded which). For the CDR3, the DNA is TGCAGGATGGGAGGGAATAACTATGGCTACACCTTC. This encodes CRMGGNNYGYTF.